The clone carrying this T cell receptor (beta chain) was seen ten or more times. Its antigen is not known. V lost 4 bases, J lost 4 bases, and 12 bases lay in between. Germline V gene sequence: CDR1 SGHRS, CDR2 YFSETQ. This CDR3 spans 14 amino acids. The sample belongs to a study of neurological immune-mediated disorders. Whole-study results and caveats: Among expanded clones, no CDR3 amino acid sequences were shared across subjects, a pattern suggesting private repertoires in all groups.

TCRdb independently ran MiXCR on the 5' RACE reads; one entry per CDR3 protein. The sample includes 75,000 to 90,000 distinct CDR3 sequences, under 13% seen only once; the top ten take about 1.7%. This TCR derives from a man between 35 and 55 years old in good health. Sequencing was done on a sample of PBMCs. V and J are TRBV5-1 and TRBJ1-3, with no clear D. The CDR3 coding sequence is TGCGCCAGCAGCCCTACGTCCGCGGGAAACACCATATATTTT. Translation: CASSPTSAGNTIYF. Full variable domain (remainder filled in from reference TRBV5-1 and TRBJ1-3): KAGVTQTPRYLIKTRGQQVTLSCSPISGHRSVSWYQQTPGQGLQFLFEYFSETQRNKGNFPGRFSGRQFSNSRSEMNVSTLELGDSALYLCASSPTSAGNTIYFGEGSWLTVV.